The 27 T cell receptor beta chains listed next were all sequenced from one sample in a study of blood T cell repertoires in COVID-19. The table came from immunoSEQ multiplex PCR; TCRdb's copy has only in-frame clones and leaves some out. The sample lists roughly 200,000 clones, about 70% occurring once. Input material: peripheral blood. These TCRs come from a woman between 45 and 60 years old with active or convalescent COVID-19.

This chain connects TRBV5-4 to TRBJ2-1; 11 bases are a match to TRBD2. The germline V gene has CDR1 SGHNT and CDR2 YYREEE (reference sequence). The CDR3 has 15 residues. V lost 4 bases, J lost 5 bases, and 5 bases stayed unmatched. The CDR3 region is CASSPSSGRNNEQFF. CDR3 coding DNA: TGTGCCAGCAGCCCTTCTAGCGGGAGGAACAATGAGCAGTTCTTC. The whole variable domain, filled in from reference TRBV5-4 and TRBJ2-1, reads ETGVTQSPTHLIKTRGQQVTLRCSSQSGHNTVSWYQQALGQGPQFIFQYYREEENGRGNFPPRFSGLQFPNYSSELNVNALELDDSALYLCASSPSSGRNNEQFFGPGTRLTVL.

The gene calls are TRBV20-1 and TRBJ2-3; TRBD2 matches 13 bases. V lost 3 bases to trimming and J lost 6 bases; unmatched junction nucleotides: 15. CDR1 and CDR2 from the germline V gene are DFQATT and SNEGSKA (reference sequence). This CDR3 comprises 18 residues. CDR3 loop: CSASPLGTSGTLRDTQYF. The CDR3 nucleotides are TGCAGTGCTAGTCCTCTTGGGACTAGCGGGACGTTACGCGATACGCAGTATTTT.

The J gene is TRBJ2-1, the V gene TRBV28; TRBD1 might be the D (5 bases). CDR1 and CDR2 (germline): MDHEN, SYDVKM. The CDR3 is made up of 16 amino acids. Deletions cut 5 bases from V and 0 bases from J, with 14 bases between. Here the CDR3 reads CASSLPGLSSYNEQFF. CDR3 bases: TGTGCCAGCAGTCTCCCAGGGTTAAGCTCCTACAATGAGCAGTTCTTC.

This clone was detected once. CDR3 coding DNA: TGTGCCAGTAGTATTGGGACAAGAACTTTTTCTACCTACAATGAGCAGTTCTTC. It specifies CASSIGTRTFSTYNEQFF. The V call is TRBV19, the J call TRBJ2-1, with D perhaps matching TRBD1 (6 bases). V lost 3 bases to trimming and J lost 2 bases, with 20 bases between them. The CDR3 consists of 18 residues. Germline assignment: CDR1 LNHDA and CDR2 SQIVND (reference sequence).

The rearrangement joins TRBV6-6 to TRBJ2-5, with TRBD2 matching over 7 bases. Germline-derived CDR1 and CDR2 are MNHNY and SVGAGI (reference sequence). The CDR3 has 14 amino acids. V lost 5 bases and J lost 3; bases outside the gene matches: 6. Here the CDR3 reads CASSDWGGEETQYF. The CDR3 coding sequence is TGTGCCAGCAGTGACTGGGGAGGGGAAGAGACCCAGTACTTC.

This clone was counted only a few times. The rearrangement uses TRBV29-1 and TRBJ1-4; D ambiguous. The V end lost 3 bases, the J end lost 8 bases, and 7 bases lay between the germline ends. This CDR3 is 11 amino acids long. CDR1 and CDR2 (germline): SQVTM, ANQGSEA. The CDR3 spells CSVDQREKLFF. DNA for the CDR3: TGCAGCGTTGATCAGAGGGAAAAACTGTTTTTT.

The CDR3: CASSLAGPGQGIYEQFF. The CDR3 nucleotides read TGTGCCAGCAGCTTAGCAGGACCGGGACAGGGGATCTATGAGCAGTTCTTC. V and J are TRBV7-2 and TRBJ2-1; 10 bases map to TRBD1. The germline CDR1 and CDR2 sequences are SGHTA and FQGNSA. V lost 0 bases and J lost 8; bases outside the gene matches: 10. The CDR3 spans 17 residues.

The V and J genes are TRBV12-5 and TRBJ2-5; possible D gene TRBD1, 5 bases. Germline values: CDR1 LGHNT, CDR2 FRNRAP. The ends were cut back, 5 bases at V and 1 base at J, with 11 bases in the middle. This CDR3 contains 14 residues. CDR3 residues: CASGLTGPQETQYF. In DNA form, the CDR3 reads TGTGCTAGTGGTCTCACAGGACCCCAAGAGACCCAGTACTTC.

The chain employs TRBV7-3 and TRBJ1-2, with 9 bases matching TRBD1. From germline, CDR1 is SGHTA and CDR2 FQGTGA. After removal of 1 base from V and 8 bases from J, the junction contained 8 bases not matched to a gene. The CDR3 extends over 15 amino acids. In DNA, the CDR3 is TGTGCCAGCAGCTTAAGGGGACAGGGAATCGGCGGCTACACCTTC. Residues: CASSLRGQGIGGYTF.

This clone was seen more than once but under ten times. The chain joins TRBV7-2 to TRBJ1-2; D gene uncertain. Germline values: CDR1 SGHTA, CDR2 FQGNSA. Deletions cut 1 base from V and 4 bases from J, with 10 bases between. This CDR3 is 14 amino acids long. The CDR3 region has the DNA TGTGCCAGCAGCTTAGAGAGTCAGGTCTATGGCTACACCTTC. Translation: CASSLESQVYGYTF.

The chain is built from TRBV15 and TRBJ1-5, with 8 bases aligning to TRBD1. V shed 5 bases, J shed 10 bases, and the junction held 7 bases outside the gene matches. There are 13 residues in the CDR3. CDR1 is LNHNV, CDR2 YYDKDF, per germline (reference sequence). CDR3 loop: CATSAYRGSPQHF. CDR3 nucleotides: TGTGCCACCAGCGCCTACAGGGGGTCCCCCCAGCATTTT.

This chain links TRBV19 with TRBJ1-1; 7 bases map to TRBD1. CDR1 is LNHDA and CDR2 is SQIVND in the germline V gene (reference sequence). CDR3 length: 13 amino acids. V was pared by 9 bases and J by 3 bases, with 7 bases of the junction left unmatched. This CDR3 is CASRRQGDTEAFF. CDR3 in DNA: TGTGCCAGCCGACGACAGGGAGACACTGAAGCTTTCTTT.

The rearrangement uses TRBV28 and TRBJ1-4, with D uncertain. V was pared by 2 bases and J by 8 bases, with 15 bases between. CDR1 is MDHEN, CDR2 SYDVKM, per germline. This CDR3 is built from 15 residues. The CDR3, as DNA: TGTGCCAGCAGTTTAACGGGCACTGGGAGAGAAAAACTGTTTTTT. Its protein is CASSLTGTGREKLFF.

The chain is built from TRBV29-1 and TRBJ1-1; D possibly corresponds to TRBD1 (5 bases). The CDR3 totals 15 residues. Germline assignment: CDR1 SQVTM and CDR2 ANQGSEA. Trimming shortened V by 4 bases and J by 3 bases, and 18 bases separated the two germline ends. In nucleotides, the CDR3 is TGCAGCGTTGCTCAAGAGGGGCGCGGGGACACTGAAGCTTTCTTT. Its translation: CSVAQEGRGDTEAFF.

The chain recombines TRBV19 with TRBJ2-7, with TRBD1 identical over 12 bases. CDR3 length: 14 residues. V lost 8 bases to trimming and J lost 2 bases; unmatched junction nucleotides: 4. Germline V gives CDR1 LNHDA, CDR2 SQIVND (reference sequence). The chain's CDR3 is CASGDRGLPYEQYF. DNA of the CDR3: TGTGCCAGTGGGGACAGGGGGCTTCCCTACGAGCAGTACTTC.

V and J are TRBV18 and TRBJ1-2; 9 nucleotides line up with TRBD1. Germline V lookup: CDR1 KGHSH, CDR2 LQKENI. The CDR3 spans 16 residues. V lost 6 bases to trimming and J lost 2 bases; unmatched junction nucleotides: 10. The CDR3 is CASSRTGVGPNYGYTF. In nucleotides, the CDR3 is TGTGCCAGCTCCCGGACAGGGGTAGGCCCCAACTATGGCTACACCTTC.

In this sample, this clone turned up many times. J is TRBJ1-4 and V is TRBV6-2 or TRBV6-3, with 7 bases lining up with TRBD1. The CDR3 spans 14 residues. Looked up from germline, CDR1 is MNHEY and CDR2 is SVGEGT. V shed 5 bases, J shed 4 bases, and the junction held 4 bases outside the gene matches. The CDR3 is CASSPTGFNEKLFF. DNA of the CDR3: TGTGCCAGCAGTCCGACAGGGTTTAATGAAAAACTGTTTTTT.

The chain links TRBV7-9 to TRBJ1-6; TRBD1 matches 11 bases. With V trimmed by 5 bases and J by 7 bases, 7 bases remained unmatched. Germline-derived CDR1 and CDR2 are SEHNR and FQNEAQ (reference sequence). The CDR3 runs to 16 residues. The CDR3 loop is CASSPGQGAGNSPLHF. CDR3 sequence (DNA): TGTGCCAGCAGCCCTGGACAGGGGGCTGGAAATTCACCCCTCCACTTT.

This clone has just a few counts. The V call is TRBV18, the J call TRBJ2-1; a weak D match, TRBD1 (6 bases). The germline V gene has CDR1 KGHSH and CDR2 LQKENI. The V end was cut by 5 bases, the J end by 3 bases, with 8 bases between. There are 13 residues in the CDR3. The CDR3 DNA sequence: TGTGCCAGCTCAGAGGACAGCTACAATGAGCAGTTCTTC. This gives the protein CASSEDSYNEQFF.

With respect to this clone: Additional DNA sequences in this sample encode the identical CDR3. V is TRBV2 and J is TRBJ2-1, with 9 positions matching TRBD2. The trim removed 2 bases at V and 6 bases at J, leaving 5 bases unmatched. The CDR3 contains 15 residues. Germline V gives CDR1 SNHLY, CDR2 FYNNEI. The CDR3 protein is CASSELAGVGNEQFF. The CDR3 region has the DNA TGTGCCAGCAGTGAATTAGCGGGAGTTGGCAATGAGCAGTTCTTC.

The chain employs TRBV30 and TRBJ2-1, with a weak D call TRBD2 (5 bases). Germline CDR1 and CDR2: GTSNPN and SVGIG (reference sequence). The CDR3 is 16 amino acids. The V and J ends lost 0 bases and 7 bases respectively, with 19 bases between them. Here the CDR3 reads CAWSVRIGLATNEQFF. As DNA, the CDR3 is TGTGCCTGGAGTGTACGTATAGGGCTAGCAACGAATGAGCAGTTCTTC.

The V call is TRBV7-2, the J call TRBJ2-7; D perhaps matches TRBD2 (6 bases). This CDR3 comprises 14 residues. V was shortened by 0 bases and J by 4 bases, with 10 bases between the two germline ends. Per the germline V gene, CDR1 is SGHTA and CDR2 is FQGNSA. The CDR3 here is CASSLASGDYEQYF. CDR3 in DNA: TGTGCCAGCAGCTTAGCGTCGGGGGATTACGAGCAGTACTTC. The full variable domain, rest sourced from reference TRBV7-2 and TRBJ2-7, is GAGVSQSPSNKVTEKGKDVELRCDPISGHTALYWYRQSLGQGLEFLIYFQGNSAPDKSGLPSDRFSAERTGGSVSTLTIQRTQQEDSAVYLCASSLASGDYEQYFGPGTRLTVT.

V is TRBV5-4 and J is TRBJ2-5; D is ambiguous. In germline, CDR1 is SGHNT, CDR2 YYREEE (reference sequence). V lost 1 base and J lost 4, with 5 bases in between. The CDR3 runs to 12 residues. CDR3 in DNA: TGTGCCAGCAGCTTGACCGGAGAGACCCAGTACTTC. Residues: CASSLTGETQYF. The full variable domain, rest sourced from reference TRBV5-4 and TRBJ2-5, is ETGVTQSPTHLIKTRGQQVTLRCSSQSGHNTVSWYQQALGQGPQFIFQYYREEENGRGNFPPRFSGLQFPNYSSELNVNALELDDSALYLCASSLTGETQYFGPGTRLLVL.

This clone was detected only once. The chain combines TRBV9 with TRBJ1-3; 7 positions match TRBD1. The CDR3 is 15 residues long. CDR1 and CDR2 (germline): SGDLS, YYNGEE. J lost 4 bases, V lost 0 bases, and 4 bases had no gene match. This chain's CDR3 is CASSVEGTAGNTIYF. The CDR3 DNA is TGTGCCAGCAGCGTAGAAGGGACAGCCGGAAACACCATATATTTT.

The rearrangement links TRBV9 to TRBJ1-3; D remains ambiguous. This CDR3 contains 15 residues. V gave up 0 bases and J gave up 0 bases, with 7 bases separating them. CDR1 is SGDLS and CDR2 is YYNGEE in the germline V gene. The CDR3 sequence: CASSVGPISGNTIYF. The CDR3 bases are TGTGCCAGCAGCGTAGGGCCAATCTCTGGAAACACCATATATTTT.

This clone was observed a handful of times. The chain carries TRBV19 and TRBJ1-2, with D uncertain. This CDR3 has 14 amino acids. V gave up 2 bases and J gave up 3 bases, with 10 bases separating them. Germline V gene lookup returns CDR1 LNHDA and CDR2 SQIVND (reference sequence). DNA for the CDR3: TGTGCCAGTAGTATAAGGAACAGTGACTATGGCTACACCTTC. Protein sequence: CASSIRNSDYGYTF.

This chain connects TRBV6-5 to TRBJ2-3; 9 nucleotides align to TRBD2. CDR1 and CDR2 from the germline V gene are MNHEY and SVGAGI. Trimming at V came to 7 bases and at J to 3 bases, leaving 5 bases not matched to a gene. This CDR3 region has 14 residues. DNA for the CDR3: TGTGCCAGCAAGACTAGCGGCGGGACAGATACGCAGTATTTT. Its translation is CASKTSGGTDTQYF.